This T cell receptor (beta chain) was observed in a study of T cell clonality in common variable immunodeficiency. General study findings and limits: Shared TCRbeta clones were fewer between CVID subjects than controls. Patient heterogeneity in the CVID cohort limited correlations between repertoire features and clinical complications. Fewer deletions and N-nucleotide insertions were reportedly seen in common variable immunodeficiency TCR beta sequences.

The CDR3 spans 15 residues. Trimming at V came to 8 bases and at J to 2 bases, leaving 10 bases not matched to a gene. The germline V gene has CDR1 LNHDA and CDR2 SQIVND (reference sequence). Most patients and controls had Caucasian heritage. TCRdb's copy holds only in-frame clones and misses some; the assay was immunoSEQ multiplex PCR. The sample contains about 35,000 clones, none of them singletons. This clone was seen repeatedly, ten times or more. Its antigen is as yet unknown. The observed sequence ends 3 residues before the CDR3 terminus, with the missing tail filled in from the germline J gene. The TCR originated in a person between 18 and 75 years old in good health. The sample comprised peripheral blood mononuclear cells. V usage is TRBV19 and J usage is TRBJ2-7, with 9 nucleotides matching TRBD1. This CDR3 is CASRRGQGLPYEQYF. The CDR3 bases that were read are TGTGCCAGTCGCCGGGGACAGGGCCTACCCTACGAG.